The 30 T cell receptor beta chains below all came from one sample that was sequenced in a study of cytomegalovirus exposure and HLA in healthy donors (dated by TCRdb to 2016 to 2017). Libraries were prepared through the immunoSEQ multiplex PCR assay. For the multiplex PCR, a mixture combining 60 forward primers for TCR Vbeta segments and 13 reverse primers for TCR Jbeta segments was used. TCRdb mirrors the immuneACCESS table, restricted to in-frame sequences. Some clones are absent from its copies; in checked studies, under half trace to an unresolved V gene, and the reason for the others is unknown. Within this sample are 150,000 to 200,000 clones, with over 70% of them counted one time only. Of the sample, 1% to 1.5% is held by the ten largest clones. Input material: PBMCs. The receptors were sampled from a man in his fifties or sixties in good health and CMV-seropositive.

The chain combines TRBV18 with TRBJ2-1; 7 bases agree with TRBD1. Germline V CDR1 and CDR2: KGHSH, LQKENI. The CDR3 extends over 14 amino acids. V shed 4 bases, J shed 8 bases, and the junction held 8 bases outside the gene matches. Here the CDR3 reads CASSLRQGTDEQFF. CDR3 bases: TGTGCCAGCTCACTCCGACAGGGTACAGATGAGCAGTTCTTC.

The chain carries TRBV29-1 and TRBJ1-1; 8 bases fit TRBD1. V lost 6 bases to trimming and J lost 1 base; unmatched junction nucleotides: 4. CDR1 SQVTM and CDR2 ANQGSEA come from the germline V gene. The CDR3 is made up of 13 amino acids. The CDR3 DNA is TGCAGCGTCGACAGGGGAGGGAACACTGAAGCTTTCTTT. It specifies CSVDRGGNTEAFF.

In this sample, this clone turned up a few times. The CDR3 loop reads CASSLFGTDTQYF. DNA for the CDR3: TGTGCCAGCAGTTTATTCGGCACAGATACGCAGTATTTT. V usage is TRBV27 and J usage is TRBJ2-3; D is uncertain. Germline V gene lookup returns CDR1 MNHEY and CDR2 SMNVEV (reference sequence). Trimming removed 1 base from V and 1 base from J, with 3 bases in between. CDR3 length: 13 residues.

This sequence joins TRBV30 and TRBJ1-1; possible D gene TRBD1, 5 bases. CDR3 length: 14 residues. From germline, CDR1 is GTSNPN and CDR2 SVGIG (reference sequence). Trimming took off 2 bases at V and 1 base at J, with 11 bases between the two ends. The CDR3 spells CAWSLGLGNTEAFF. The CDR3 DNA follows: TGTGCCTGGAGTTTGGGACTGGGGAACACTGAAGCTTTCTTT.

This chain connects TRBV9 to TRBJ2-1; 12 positions match TRBD2. The CDR3 covers 17 residues. With 3 bases clipped from V and 0 bases from J, the junction kept 4 bases outside the gene matches. Per the germline V gene, CDR1 is SGDLS and CDR2 is YYNGEE. CDR3 nucleotide sequence: TGTGCCAGCAGCGATCTGACTAGCGGGAGCTCCTACAATGAGCAGTTCTTC. Protein: CASSDLTSGSSYNEQFF.

V and J are TRBV7-9 and TRBJ2-6; D unresolved. Germline V CDR1 and CDR2: SEHNR, FQNEAQ (reference sequence). Trimming took 4 bases from V and 1 from J, leaving 2 bases between them. The CDR3 covers 13 residues. The CDR3 DNA follows: TGTGCCAGCAGCTCATCTGGGGCCAACGTCCTGACTTTC. Translation gives CASSSSGANVLTF.

The chain is built from TRBV6-5 and TRBJ1-4; D is unresolved. The CDR3 has 15 amino acids. Germline values: CDR1 MNHEY, CDR2 SVGAGI. Deletions cut 6 bases from V and 3 bases from J, with 14 bases between. The CDR3 nucleotides read TGTGCCAGCAGCGCTATCCGGGATCCTAATGAAAAACTGTTTTTT. Its protein is CASSAIRDPNEKLFF.

Concerning this clone: An end of the junction does not agree with germline; a read error may underlie this. V gene TRBV7-3 combines with J gene TRBJ1-3; 7 positions match TRBD1. Per the germline V gene, CDR1 is SGHTA and CDR2 is FQGTGA. The CDR3 runs to 14 residues. This chain's CDR3 is CASSPSSRQGDLHF. DNA for the CDR3: TGTGCCAGCAGCCCCTCTTCGCGCCAGGGGGACTTGCATTTT.

CDR3 sequence reads: CASGLTYSRGYTF. The CDR3 nucleotides read TGTGCTAGTGGTTTGACCTATTCTCGTGGCTACACCTTC. The chain employs TRBV12-5 and TRBJ1-2; D gene uncertain. The V end lost 2 bases, the J end lost 7 bases, and 11 bases lay between the germline ends. This CDR3 is 13 amino acids long. CDR1 LGHNT and CDR2 FRNRAP come from the germline V gene. The full variable domain, in which reference TRBV12-5 and TRBJ1-2 provide the parts outside the CDR3, is DARVTQTPRHKVTEMGQEVTMRCQPILGHNTVFWYRQTMMQGLELLAYFRNRAPLDDSGMPKDRFSAEMPDATLATLKIQPSEPRDSAVYFCASGLTYSRGYTFGSGTRLTVV.

The CDR3 nucleotides are TGTGCCAGCAGCTTGCCGGACAGCTCTGGAAACACCATATATTTT. This sequence encodes CASSLPDSSGNTIYF. The chain couples TRBV5-6 to TRBJ1-3; D is perhaps TRBD1 (6 bases). V was trimmed by 1 base and J by 0 bases, leaving 8 bases between them. CDR1 is SGHDT, CDR2 YYEEEE, per germline. This CDR3 has 15 amino acids.

This clone was observed a single time. The chain joins TRBV18 to TRBJ2-7, with no clear D. Trimming left V 0 bases short and J 2 bases short, with 8 bases between. The CDR3 consists of 14 residues. CDR1 and CDR2 (germline): KGHSH, LQKENI. CDR3 nucleotides: TGTGCCAGCTCACCACCGAACAGTCCCTACGAGCAGTACTTC. It is translated as CASSPPNSPYEQYF.

On this clone: One end of the junction varies from germline; a read error may be responsible. This CDR3 is also generated by other DNA sequences in the sample. The chain employs TRBV28 and TRBJ1-5; 11 bases align to TRBD1. Germline CDR1 and CDR2: MDHEN and SYDVKM. The CDR3 has 18 amino acids. Written as DNA, the CDR3 is TGTGCCAGCATGCTGGGGGGACAGGGGGGATATAGCAATCAACCCCAGCATTTT. Translated, it gives CASMLGGQGGYSNQPQHF.

The chain carries TRBV28 and TRBJ2-1, with 10 bases fitting TRBD2. Germline V lookup: CDR1 MDHEN, CDR2 SYDVKM. J gave up 9 bases and V 3 bases, and 8 bases lay outside the gene matches. The CDR3 extends over 15 amino acids. CDR3 loop: CASSFILAGAAEQFF. CDR3 nucleotides: TGTGCCAGCAGTTTTATCCTAGCGGGGGCCGCTGAGCAGTTCTTC.

This chain joins TRBV7-2 and TRBJ2-2; D is perhaps TRBD2 (8 bases). This CDR3 region has 13 residues. CDR1 is SGHTA, CDR2 FQGNSA, per germline. Trimming took 6 bases from V and 9 from J, leaving 14 bases between them. For the CDR3, the DNA is TGTGCCAGCAGACCGGGAGGGGGCCGGGAGCTGTTTTTT. Its translation: CASRPGGGRELFF.

V is TRBV5-4 and J is TRBJ2-3; 9 bases are a match to TRBD2. Germline V CDR1 and CDR2: SGHNT, YYREEE (reference sequence). CDR3 length equals 19 residues. The V and J ends lost 4 bases and 5 bases, in that order; junction bases with no gene match: 20. The DNA of the CDR3 is TGTGCCAGCAGCGTGGGGGGTTGGGGGGCGGGGGGGCTAGGAGATACGCAGTATTTT. Its protein product is CASSVGGWGAGGLGDTQYF.

There are a few counts of this clone. J is TRBJ2-1 and V is TRBV5-1; D not certain. Looked up from germline, CDR1 is SGHRS and CDR2 is YFSETQ. This CDR3 has 11 amino acids. Trimming shortened V by 0 bases and J by 9 bases, and 4 bases separated the two germline ends. Here the CDR3 DNA reads TGCGCCAGCAGCTTGGTTAGTGAGCAGTTCTTC. Translated: CASSLVSEQFF. The whole variable domain, filled in from reference TRBV5-1 and TRBJ2-1, reads KAGVTQTPRYLIKTRGQQVTLSCSPISGHRSVSWYQQTPGQGLQFLFEYFSETQRNKGNFPGRFSGRQFSNSRSEMNVSTLELGDSALYLCASSLVSEQFFGPGTRLTVL.

This CDR3 reads CASSLLISGANVLTF. The CDR3 DNA reads TGTGCCAGCAGCCTATTAATCTCTGGGGCCAACGTCCTGACTTTC. The V call is TRBV14, the J call TRBJ2-6; no definite D call. Germline V gene data show CDR1 as SGHDN and CDR2 as FVKESK. Trimming stripped 4 bases from V and 0 bases from J, with 7 bases between. The CDR3 consists of 15 residues.

CDR3 sequence reads: CASSLVSGISEAFF. For the CDR3, the DNA is TGTGCCAGCAGCTTAGTATCCGGGATCTCTGAAGCTTTCTTT. This chain uses TRBV7-9 with TRBJ1-1; D gene ambiguous. CDR1 is SEHNR, CDR2 FQNEAQ, per germline (reference sequence). This CDR3 is built from 14 residues. V was cut by 1 base and J by 6 bases, with 12 bases left in between.

The chain combines TRBV28 with TRBJ2-7, with 12 positions matching TRBD2. The CDR3 is made up of 13 amino acids. V lost 9 bases, J lost 3 bases, and 3 bases stayed unmatched. Germline V lookup: CDR1 MDHEN, CDR2 SYDVKM. The CDR3 loop reads CASTSGRIYEQYF. As DNA, the CDR3 is TGTGCCAGTACTAGCGGGAGGATCTACGAGCAGTACTTC.

The chain couples TRBV5-4 to TRBJ2-5; 7 nucleotides match TRBD1. CDR1 is SGHNT, CDR2 YYREEE, per germline (reference sequence). Losses at the gene ends were 4 bases for V and 2 bases for J; bases not matched to a gene: 5. The CDR3 runs 14 residues. The CDR3 reads CASSMGQQQETQYF. CDR3 coding DNA: TGTGCCAGCAGCATGGGACAGCAACAAGAGACCCAGTACTTC.

The chain has TRBV28 and TRBJ2-7; 8 nucleotides agree with TRBD2. V shed 5 bases and J 6 bases; nucleotides not matched to a gene: 9. This CDR3 region has 14 residues. Germline-derived CDR1 and CDR2 are MDHEN and SYDVKM. The CDR3, as DNA: TGTGCCAGCAGTCGTCCCGGGGGGGTCCGCGAGCAGTACTTC. It codes for CASSRPGGVREQYF.

This clone occurred once. The gene calls are TRBV6-4 and TRBJ2-5; TRBD2 aligns across 12 bases. Trimming cost V 6 bases and J 2 bases; bases outside gene matches: 4. Germline loops: CDR1 MRHNA, CDR2 SNTAGT. The CDR3 is 15 residues long. The CDR3 spells CASSNTSGGQETQYF. CDR3 bases: TGTGCCAGCAGCAACACTAGCGGGGGGCAAGAGACCCAGTACTTC.

This clone has only a few counts. This chain joins TRBV5-1 and TRBJ2-7; 8 bases fit TRBD1. Looked up from germline, CDR1 is SGHRS and CDR2 is YFSETQ. The length of the CDR3 is 14 residues. Trimming took 7 bases from V and 0 from J; bases not matched to a gene: 6. CDR3 in amino acids: CASHPGQGSYEQYF. CDR3 nucleotides: TGCGCCAGCCACCCCGGACAGGGCTCCTACGAGCAGTACTTC.

This chain links TRBV5-6 with TRBJ2-1; D remains unclear. Germline CDR1 and CDR2: SGHDT and YYEEEE. Trimming stripped 0 bases from V and 0 bases from J, with 7 bases between. The CDR3 totals 15 residues. As DNA, the CDR3 is TGTGCCAGCAGCTTGGGGAGACGCTCCTACAATGAGCAGTTCTTC. Encoded protein: CASSLGRRSYNEQFF.

V usage is TRBV9 and J usage is TRBJ2-5; 9 bases map to TRBD2. The CDR3 has 15 amino acids. Trimming took 4 bases from V and 0 from J; bases not matched to a gene: 4. Germline CDR1 is SGDLS and CDR2 is YYNGEE. The CDR3 DNA follows: TGTGCCAGCAGCTTAGCGGGAGCACACCAAGAGACCCAGTACTTC. Translation gives CASSLAGAHQETQYF. The full variable domain, rest sourced from reference TRBV9 and TRBJ2-5, is DSGVTQTPKHLITATGQRVTLRCSPRSGDLSVYWYQQSLDQGLQFLIQYYNGEERAKGNILERFSAQQFPDLHSELNLSSLELGDSALYFCASSLAGAHQETQYFGPGTRLLVL.

The genes are TRBV2 and TRBJ1-4; D unclear. Germline loops: CDR1 SNHLY, CDR2 FYNNEI. The germline V and J ends were trimmed by 5 bases and 7 bases, with 17 bases remaining between them. The CDR3 sequence is 15 residues long. The CDR3 spells CASSPEGYQTEKLFF. CDR3 in DNA: TGTGCCAGCAGTCCTGAGGGTTATCAGACTGAAAAACTGTTTTTT.

This sequence joins TRBV7-9 and TRBJ2-3; 10 nucleotides line up with TRBD2. Germline V gene data show CDR1 as SEHNR and CDR2 as FQNEAQ (reference sequence). The V segment lost 5 bases and the J segment 6 bases; nucleotides outside the gene matches: 5. CDR3 length: 14 residues. The CDR3, as DNA: TGTGCCAGCAGCCAAAGCGGGGGGGCCGATACGCAGTATTTT. Residues: CASSQSGGADTQYF.

The J gene is TRBJ1-2, the V gene TRBV5-1; a weak D match, TRBD1 (6 bases). The CDR3 is 15 residues long. Germline V gene data show CDR1 as SGHRS and CDR2 as YFSETQ. V lost 0 bases and J 6 bases, leaving 15 bases between the germline ends. CDR3 amino acids: CASSLAGTIENGYTF. In DNA, the CDR3 is TGCGCCAGCAGCTTGGCTGGGACAATCGAGAATGGCTACACCTTC.

The chain joins TRBV29-1 to TRBJ2-3, with TRBD2 identical over 9 bases. V shed 3 bases and J 2 bases; nucleotides not matched to a gene: 6. The germline CDR1 and CDR2 sequences are SQVTM and ANQGSEA. The length of the CDR3 is 15 residues. The CDR3 protein is CSVDPSGVLTDTQYF. DNA of the CDR3: TGCAGCGTTGATCCTAGCGGGGTCCTCACAGATACGCAGTATTTT.

The rearrangement joins TRBV5-1 to TRBJ2-2, with 7 bases lining up with TRBD2. The CDR3 consists of 15 residues. Germline-derived CDR1 and CDR2 are SGHRS and YFSETQ. Trimming removed 3 bases from V and 0 bases from J; junction bases left unmatched: 2. The CDR3 here is CASSSGTTNTGELFF. The CDR3 nucleotides read TGCGCCAGCAGCTCCGGGACTACGAACACCGGGGAGCTGTTTTTT.